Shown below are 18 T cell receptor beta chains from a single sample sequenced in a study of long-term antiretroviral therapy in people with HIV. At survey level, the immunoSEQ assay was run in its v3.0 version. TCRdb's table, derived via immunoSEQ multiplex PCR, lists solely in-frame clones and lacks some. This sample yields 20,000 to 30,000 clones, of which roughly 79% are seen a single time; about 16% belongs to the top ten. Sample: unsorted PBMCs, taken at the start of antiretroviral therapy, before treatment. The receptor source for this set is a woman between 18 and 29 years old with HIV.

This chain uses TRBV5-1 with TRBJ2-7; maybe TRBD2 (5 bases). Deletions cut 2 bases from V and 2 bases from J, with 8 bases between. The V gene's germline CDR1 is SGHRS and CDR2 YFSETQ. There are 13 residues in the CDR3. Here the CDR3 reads CASSLEGTYEQYF. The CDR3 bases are TGCGCCAGCAGCTTAGAGGGAACCTACGAGCAGTACTTC.

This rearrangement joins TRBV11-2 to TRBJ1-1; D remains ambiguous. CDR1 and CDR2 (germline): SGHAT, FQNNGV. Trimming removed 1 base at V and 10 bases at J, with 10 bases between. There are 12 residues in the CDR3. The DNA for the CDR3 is TGTGCCAGCAGCTTAGGTGGTGGCGGAGCTTTCTTT. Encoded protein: CASSLGGGGAFF. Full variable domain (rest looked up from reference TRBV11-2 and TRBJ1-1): EAGVAQSPRYKIIEKRQSVAFWCNPISGHATLYWYQQILGQGPKLLIQFQNNGVVDDSQLPKDRFSAERLKGVDSTLKIQPAKLEDSAVYLCASSLGGGGAFFGQGTRLTVV.

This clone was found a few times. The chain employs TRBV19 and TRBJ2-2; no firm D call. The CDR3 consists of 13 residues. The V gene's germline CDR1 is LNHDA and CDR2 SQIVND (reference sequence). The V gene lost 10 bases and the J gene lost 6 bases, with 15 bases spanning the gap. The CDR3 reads CATDQDGSGELFF. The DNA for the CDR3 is TGTGCCACCGACCAGGATGGTTCCGGGGAGCTGTTTTTT.

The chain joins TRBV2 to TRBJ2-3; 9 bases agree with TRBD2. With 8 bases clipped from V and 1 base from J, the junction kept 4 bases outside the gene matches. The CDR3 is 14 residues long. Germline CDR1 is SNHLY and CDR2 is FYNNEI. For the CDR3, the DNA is TGTGCCAGCGAAGCGGGAGGCGGCACAGATACGCAGTATTTT. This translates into CASEAGGGTDTQYF.

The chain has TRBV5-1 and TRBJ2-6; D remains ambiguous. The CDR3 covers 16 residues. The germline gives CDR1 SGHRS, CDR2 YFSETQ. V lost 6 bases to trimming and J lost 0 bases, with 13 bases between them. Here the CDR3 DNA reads TGCGCCAGCACCCAGAGCGTTGGCTCTGGGGCCAACGTCCTGACTTTC. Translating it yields CASTQSVGSGANVLTF.

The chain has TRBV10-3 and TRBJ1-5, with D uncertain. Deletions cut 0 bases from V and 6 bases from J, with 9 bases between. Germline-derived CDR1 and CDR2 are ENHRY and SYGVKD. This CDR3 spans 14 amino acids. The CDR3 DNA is TGTGCCATCAGTGAGTCCGGAGGAATTCAGCCCCAGCATTTT. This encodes CAISESGGIQPQHF.

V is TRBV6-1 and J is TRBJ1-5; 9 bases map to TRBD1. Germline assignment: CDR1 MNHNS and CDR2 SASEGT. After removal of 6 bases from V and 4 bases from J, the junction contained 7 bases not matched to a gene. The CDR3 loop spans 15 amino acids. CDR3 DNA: TGTGCCAGCAGAGATACCGGGACAGGGAATCAGCCCCAGCATTTT. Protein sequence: CASRDTGTGNQPQHF.

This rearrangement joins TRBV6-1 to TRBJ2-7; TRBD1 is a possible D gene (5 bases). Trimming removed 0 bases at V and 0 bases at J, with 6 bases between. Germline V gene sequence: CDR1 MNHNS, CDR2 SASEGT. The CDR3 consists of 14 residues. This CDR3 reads CASSEAGASYEQYF. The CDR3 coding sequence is TGTGCCAGCAGTGAAGCTGGGGCCTCCTACGAGCAGTACTTC.

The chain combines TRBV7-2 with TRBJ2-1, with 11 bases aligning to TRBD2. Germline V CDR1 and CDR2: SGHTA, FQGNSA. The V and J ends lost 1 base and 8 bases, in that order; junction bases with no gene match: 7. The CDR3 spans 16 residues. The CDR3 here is CASSLVASGGPYEQFF. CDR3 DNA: TGTGCCAGCAGCTTAGTAGCTAGCGGGGGGCCCTATGAGCAGTTCTTC.

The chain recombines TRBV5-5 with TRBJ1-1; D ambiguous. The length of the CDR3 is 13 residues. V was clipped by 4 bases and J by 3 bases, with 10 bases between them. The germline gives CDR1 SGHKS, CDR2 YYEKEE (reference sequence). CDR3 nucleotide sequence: TGTGCCAGCAGCACCCTCATGGACACTGAAGCTTTCTTT. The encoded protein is CASSTLMDTEAFF.

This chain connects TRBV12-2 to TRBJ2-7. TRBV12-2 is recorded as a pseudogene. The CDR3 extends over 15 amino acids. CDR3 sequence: CASRPRQAGGDEQYF. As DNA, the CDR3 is TGTGCAAGTCGACCGAGACAGGCGGGCGGGGACGAGCAGTACTTC.

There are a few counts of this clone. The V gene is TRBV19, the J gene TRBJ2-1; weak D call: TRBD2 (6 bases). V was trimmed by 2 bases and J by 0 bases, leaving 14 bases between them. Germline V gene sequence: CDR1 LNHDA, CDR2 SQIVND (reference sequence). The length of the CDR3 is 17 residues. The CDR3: CASSISLARSSYNEQFF. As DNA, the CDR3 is TGTGCCAGTAGTATAAGTCTAGCGCGGAGCTCCTACAATGAGCAGTTCTTC.

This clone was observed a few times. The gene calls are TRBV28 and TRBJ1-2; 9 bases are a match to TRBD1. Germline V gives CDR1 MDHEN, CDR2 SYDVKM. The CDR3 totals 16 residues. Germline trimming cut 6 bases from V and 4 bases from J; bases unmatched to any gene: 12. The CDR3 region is CASRQPWDRATYGYTF. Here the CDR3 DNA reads TGTGCCAGCAGACAACCTTGGGACAGGGCTACCTATGGCTACACCTTC.

The CDR3 is CASSHPLTGTYEQYF. CDR3 coding DNA: TGCGCCAGCAGTCATCCCCTAACCGGGACCTACGAGCAGTACTTC. The chain has TRBV23-1 and TRBJ2-7, with a tentative D call TRBD2 (5 bases). TRBV23-1 is reported as an ORF; its role is uncertain. This CDR3 has 15 residues. V was trimmed by 3 bases and J by 2 bases, leaving 14 bases between them.

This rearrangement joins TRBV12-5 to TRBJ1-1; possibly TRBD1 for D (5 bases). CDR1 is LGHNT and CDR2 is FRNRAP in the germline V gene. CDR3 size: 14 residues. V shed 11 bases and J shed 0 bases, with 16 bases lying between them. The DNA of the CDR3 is TGTGCTTCAATCGGGGGTCCTTTGAACACTGAAGCTTTCTTT. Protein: CASIGGPLNTEAFF.

DNA for the CDR3: TGCGCCAGCTCCTTGACTAGCGTTGACACCGGGGAGCTGTTTTTT. This gives the protein CASSLTSVDTGELFF. This sequence joins TRBV5-1 and TRBJ2-2, with 8 bases that match TRBD2. With 7 bases clipped from V and 3 bases from J, the junction kept 8 bases outside the gene matches. The CDR3 is 15 amino acids. CDR1 is SGHRS and CDR2 is YFSETQ in the germline V gene.

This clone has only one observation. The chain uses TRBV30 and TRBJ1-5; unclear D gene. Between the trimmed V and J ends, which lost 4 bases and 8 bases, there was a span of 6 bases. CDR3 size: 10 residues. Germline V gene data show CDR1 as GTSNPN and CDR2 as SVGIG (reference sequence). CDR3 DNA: TGTGCCTGGACCGAGGAGCCCCAGCATTTT. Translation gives CAWTEEPQHF.

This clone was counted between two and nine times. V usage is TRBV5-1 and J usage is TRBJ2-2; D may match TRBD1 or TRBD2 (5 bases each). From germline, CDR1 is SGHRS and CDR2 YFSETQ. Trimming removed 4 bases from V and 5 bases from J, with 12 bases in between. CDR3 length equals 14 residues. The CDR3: CASSDQGRTGELFF. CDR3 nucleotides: TGCGCCAGCAGCGACCAGGGACGGACCGGGGAGCTGTTTTTT. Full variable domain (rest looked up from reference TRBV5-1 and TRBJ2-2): KAGVTQTPRYLIKTRGQQVTLSCSPISGHRSVSWYQQTPGQGLQFLFEYFSETQRNKGNFPGRFSGRQFSNSRSEMNVSTLELGDSALYLCASSDQGRTGELFFGEGSRLTVL.